A single sample gave rise to the 26 T cell receptor beta chains below, sequenced in a study of blood T cells in healthy people across ages. The second PCR ran roughly 7 to 12 cycles with a sample-barcoded 5' primer and J-beta primers. TCRdb ran MiXCR on the 5' RACE reads and lists one entry per CDR3 protein. The top ten hold 2% to 2.5% of the sample, which has about 1.8 million distinct CDR3 sequences, 49% seen once. The sample consisted of blood. Every receptor here comes from a woman in her thirties or forties in good health.

This chain connects TRBV5-1 to TRBJ2-2; TRBD2 agrees at 11 bases. Germline V gene data show CDR1 as SGHRS and CDR2 as YFSETQ. Trimming cost V 6 bases and J 1 base; bases outside gene matches: 2. This CDR3 region has 15 residues. CDR3 sequence: CASMGLAVNTGELFF. DNA for the CDR3: TGCGCCAGCATGGGACTAGCGGTGAACACCGGGGAGCTGTTTTTT.

This clonotype has only a few counts. J is TRBJ2-7 and V is TRBV7-9; 8 nucleotides line up with TRBD1. CDR1 SEHNR and CDR2 FQNEAQ come from the germline V gene (reference sequence). V dropped 5 bases and J dropped 3; count of bases not matched to a gene: 12. The CDR3 extends over 16 amino acids. The CDR3 loop reads CASSPTDRGYLYEQYF. CDR3 DNA: TGTGCCAGCAGCCCAACCGACAGGGGCTATCTCTACGAGCAGTACTTC. The variable domain in full, with the rest retrieved from reference TRBV7-9 and TRBJ2-7, is DTGVSQNPRHKITKRGQNVTFRCDPISEHNRLYWYRQTLGQGPEFLTYFQNEAQLEKSRLLSDRFSAERPKGSFSTLEIQRTEQGDSAMYLCASSPTDRGYLYEQYFGPGTRLTVT.

This chain connects TRBV20-1 to TRBJ2-4; D remains unclear. Trimming cost V 0 bases and J 3 bases, with 6 bases left between them. Germline assignment: CDR1 DFQATT and CDR2 SNEGSKA (reference sequence). The CDR3 is 13 residues long. The CDR3 is CSARDRRKNIQYF. The DNA of the CDR3 is TGCAGTGCTAGAGATCGACGCAAAAACATTCAGTACTTC.

This rearrangement joins TRBV7-2 to TRBJ2-5, with D perhaps matching TRBD2 (5 bases). Germline CDR1 reads SGHTA; CDR2 reads FQGNSA. Trimming took off 1 base at V and 2 bases at J, with 8 bases between the two ends. This CDR3 is built from 14 residues. DNA of the CDR3: TGTGCCAGCAGCTTAGGCACTAGACAAGAGACCCAGTACTTC. The encoded protein is CASSLGTRQETQYF.

J is TRBJ2-5 and V is TRBV3-1; D call uncertain. V was trimmed by 0 bases and J by 5 bases, leaving 13 bases between them. Germline V gene lookup returns CDR1 LGHDT and CDR2 YNNKEL (reference sequence). The CDR3 is made up of 15 amino acids. The CDR3 sequence is CASSQDRFRTETQYF. The CDR3 nucleotides are TGTGCCAGCAGCCAAGATCGTTTTAGAACGGAGACCCAGTACTTC.

The gene calls are TRBV6-6 and TRBJ2-6; 9 bases line up with TRBD1. V trimming: 7 bases; J trimming: 0 bases; junction bases outside the gene matches: 4. CDR3 length: 16 residues. Germline V gene lookup returns CDR1 MNHNY and CDR2 SVGAGI (reference sequence). CDR3 DNA sequence: TGTGCCAGCAACCCGGGACAGGGCTCTGGGGCCAACGTCCTGACTTTC. Amino acid sequence: CASNPGQGSGANVLTF.

The chain joins TRBV13 to TRBJ2-1; no firm D call. V was pared by 5 bases and J by 9 bases, with 11 bases between. The CDR3 totals 12 residues. CDR1 PRHDT and CDR2 FYEKMQ come from the germline V gene (reference sequence). CDR3 amino acids: CASSDQEFEQFF. CDR3 coding DNA: TGTGCCAGCAGCGACCAGGAGTTTGAGCAGTTCTTC.

This chain joins TRBV5-6 and TRBJ1-1; D not resolved. V lost 4 bases to trimming and J lost 1 base, with 14 bases between them. Germline CDR1 is SGHDT and CDR2 is YYEEEE. CDR3 length: 15 residues. CDR3 in DNA: TGTGCCAGCAGCGGACCCACAATATCGAACACTGAAGCTTTCTTT. It is translated as CASSGPTISNTEAFF. Supplemented by reference TRBV5-6 and TRBJ1-1, the full variable domain reads DAGVTQSPTHLIKTRGQQVTLRCSPKSGHDTVSWYQQALGQGPQFIFQYYEEEERQRGNFPDRFSGHQFPNYSSELNVNALLLGDSALYLCASSGPTISNTEAFFGQGTRLTVV.

The chain couples TRBV4-3 to TRBJ1-6, with 7 nucleotides matching TRBD1. The CDR3 totals 17 residues. V trimming: 3 bases; J trimming: 9 bases; junction bases outside the gene matches: 14. The germline V gene encodes CDR1 LGHNA and CDR2 YSLEER. The CDR3 loop reads CASSHLTLLGQTSPLHF. For the CDR3, the DNA is TGCGCCAGCAGCCACCTAACATTACTGGGACAGACTTCACCCCTCCACTTT.

The chain links TRBV7-9 to TRBJ2-1; D is uncertain. The V gene lost 5 bases and the J gene lost 0 bases, with 17 bases spanning the gap. CDR1 and CDR2 (germline): SEHNR, FQNEAQ (reference sequence). The CDR3 runs to 17 residues. The CDR3, as DNA: TGTGCCAGCAGCCCTCCCATCCCTAGGAGCTCCTACAATGAGCAGTTCTTC. Translating it yields CASSPPIPRSSYNEQFF.

This sequence joins TRBV29-1 and TRBJ1-2; D unresolved. The CDR3 length is 9 residues. Germline CDR1 is SQVTM and CDR2 is ANQGSEA. The V end lost 3 bases, the J end lost 7 bases, and 3 bases lay between the germline ends. The CDR3 DNA reads TGCAGCGTTGATCTTGGCTACACCTTC. This translates into CSVDLGYTF.

The CDR3 bases are TGTGCCATCAGCGCCCGGGACGCCCTAAATGAAAAACTGTTTTTT. Its translation is CAISARDALNEKLFF. V is TRBV10-3 and J is TRBJ1-4; D is possibly TRBD1 (5 bases). The CDR3 has 15 residues. From germline, CDR1 is ENHRY and CDR2 SYGVKD. The V gene lost 6 bases and the J gene lost 5 bases, with 16 bases spanning the gap.

In its sample, this clonotype was seen once. The V and J genes are TRBV20-1 and TRBJ2-5; 8 bases are shared with TRBD2. The J segment lost 2 bases and the V segment lost 8 bases, leaving 7 bases of the junction unmatched. Germline CDR1 and CDR2: DFQATT and SNEGSKA (reference sequence). This CDR3 region has 13 residues. CDR3 amino acids: CSTKPGGQETQYF. The CDR3 DNA follows: TGCAGTACAAAGCCGGGGGGGCAAGAGACCCAGTACTTC.

V and J are TRBV12-3 or TRBV12-4 and TRBJ1-2; TRBD1 might be the D (5 bases). The length of the CDR3 is 12 residues. Between the trimmed V and J ends, which lost 5 bases and 13 bases, there was a span of 17 bases. The CDR3 spells CASSPPGDWATF. The CDR3 nucleotides read TGTGCCAGCAGTCCCCCCGGGGACTGGGCCACCTTC.

In this sample, this clonotype turned up a few times. V and J are TRBV6-6 and TRBJ1-2, with no clear D. The germline V gene encodes CDR1 MNHNY and CDR2 SVGAGI (reference sequence). This CDR3 has 11 residues. V was shortened by 5 bases and J by 6 bases, with 7 bases between the two germline ends. DNA for the CDR3: TGTGCCAGCAGTCTTAAGGATGGCTACACCTTC. This codes for CASSLKDGYTF.

This clonotype was observed a few times. This chain uses TRBV28 with TRBJ2-1; the D gene could be TRBD1 or TRBD2 (6 bases each). Trimming removed 7 bases from V and 7 bases from J, with 14 bases in between. This CDR3 is built from 13 residues. In germline, CDR1 is MDHEN, CDR2 SYDVKM. The CDR3 loop reads CASNGGGNNEQFF. The CDR3 DNA follows: TGTGCCAGCAACGGGGGCGGAAATAATGAGCAGTTCTTC.

This clonotype was counted only a few times. The chain combines TRBV6-6 with TRBJ1-2; the D gene is possibly TRBD1 (6 bases). V was clipped by 0 bases and J by 3 bases, with 11 bases between them. Germline lookup yields CDR1 MNHNY and CDR2 SVGAGI (reference sequence). There are 15 residues in the CDR3. The CDR3 nucleotides read TGTGCCAGCAGTTACTCCCGGGACACCTACTATGGCTACACCTTC. Its translation is CASSYSRDTYYGYTF.

This rearrangement joins TRBV28 to TRBJ2-7; D remains unclear. Per the germline V gene, CDR1 is MDHEN and CDR2 is SYDVKM. CDR3 size: 16 residues. V was shortened by 6 bases and J by 0 bases, with 18 bases between the two germline ends. The CDR3 DNA sequence: TGTGCCAGCAGCCCGGTACGGGCCTCGAGCTCCTACGAGCAGTACTTC. Translated: CASSPVRASSSYEQYF.

This clonotype occurred a few times. The rearrangement joins TRBV12-3 or TRBV12-4 to TRBJ2-3; TRBD2 aligns across 10 bases. The V segment lost 1 base and the J segment 2 bases; nucleotides outside the gene matches: 9. This CDR3 has 18 residues. The CDR3, as DNA: TGTGCCAGCAGTTTAGGGATCCAGCGGGGGGGAACCACAGATACGCAGTATTTT. This translates into CASSLGIQRGGTTDTQYF.

This clonotype was counted only a few times. V and J are TRBV20-1 and TRBJ2-7; 11 bases agree with TRBD2. J lost 2 bases, V lost 1 base, and 13 bases had no gene match. In germline, CDR1 is DFQATT, CDR2 SNEGSKA (reference sequence). The CDR3 contains 18 residues. Here the CDR3 reads CSARGWTSGSETTYEQYF. Written as DNA, the CDR3 is TGCAGTGCTAGAGGTTGGACTAGCGGGTCCGAGACCACCTACGAGCAGTACTTC.

This chain links TRBV27 with TRBJ2-3; the D is unclear. Germline CDR1 MNHEY, CDR2 SMNVEV (reference sequence). The V and J ends lost 0 bases and 6 bases respectively, with 16 bases between them. The CDR3 has 16 amino acids. CDR3 DNA sequence: TGTGCCAGCAGTTTATCCCGAACACCCGGGTACGATACGCAGTATTTT. This translates into CASSLSRTPGYDTQYF.

The rearrangement uses TRBV6-2 or TRBV6-3 and TRBJ2-5, with D possibly TRBD2 on 5 matching bases. CDR3 size: 16 residues. Germline values: CDR1 MNHEY, CDR2 SVGEGT. The V end lost 7 bases, the J end lost 5 bases, and 23 bases lay between the germline ends. The CDR3 coding sequence is TGTGCCAGCACCTTCCTTGGCGCGGCGGGTGTGGAGACCCAGTACTTC. Its protein product is CASTFLGAAGVETQYF.

This clonotype occurred many times. The rearrangement joins TRBV12-3 or TRBV12-4 to TRBJ2-5; 9 nucleotides agree with TRBD1. This CDR3 region has 13 residues. V was pared by 3 bases and J by 8 bases, with 4 bases of the junction left unmatched. CDR3 coding DNA: TGTGCCAGCAGTTTCCTGGGACAGGGAACCCAGTACTTC. Its protein product is CASSFLGQGTQYF.

This clonotype was picked up a small number of times. The V and J genes are TRBV27 and TRBJ2-7; D is unresolved. The V gene's germline CDR1 is MNHEY and CDR2 SMNVEV (reference sequence). CDR3 length equals 13 residues. V was pared by 4 bases and J by 0 bases, with 7 bases between. CDR3 sequence (DNA): TGTGCCAGCAGTTCGGTGACCTCCTACGAGCAGTACTTC. Translating it yields CASSSVTSYEQYF.

The chain links TRBV20-1 to TRBJ2-6; TRBD1 aligns across 7 bases. This CDR3 spans 18 amino acids. Trimming removed 2 bases from V and 2 bases from J; junction bases left unmatched: 12. The germline V gene has CDR1 DFQATT and CDR2 SNEGSKA (reference sequence). CDR3 sequence reads: CSARPPGTVVPGANVLTF. The CDR3 DNA reads as TGCAGTGCTAGACCCCCCGGGACAGTCGTACCTGGGGCCAACGTCCTGACTTTC.

The table lists this clonotype with many counts. The gene calls are TRBV20-1 and TRBJ2-7, with D possibly matching TRBD2 (7 bases). The V gene lost 5 bases and the J gene lost 7 bases, with 21 bases spanning the gap. This CDR3 contains 14 residues. Germline values: CDR1 DFQATT, CDR2 SNEGSKA (reference sequence). The CDR3 DNA reads as TGCAGTGCTCGAAGGGGGGCGGGGGTTGAAGAGCAGTACTTC. It translates to CSARRGAGVEEQYF.